The entry below gives a single TCR beta chain sequence along with its context. Its target is not known. This sample is drawn from a study of T cell repertoires in cytomegalovirus infection. Overall study context: Public TCR beta signatures were indicative of both CMV infection and a matching HLA type. General study results and limits: It was HLA-C-restricted CMV-specific TCR beta clonotypes that dominated the response ex vivo.

Each CDR3 protein gets one entry after TCRdb re-called the reads with MiXCR. This repertoire shows approximately 170,000 distinct CDR3 sequences, 17% found once; its top ten account for approximately 19%. The ends lost 6 bases at V and 3 bases at J; junction bases unmatched: 3. CDR3 length: 13 amino acids. Germline V gene lookup returns CDR1 MDHEN and CDR2 SYDVKM. Input material: CD8+ T cells from PBMCs. The chain combines TRBV28 with TRBJ2-7; 9 positions agree with TRBD1. The sequence derives from a human donor in good health (CMV status not recorded). Some clones in this sample may be carry-over from other donors' samples. This CDR3 is CASRPTGGYEQYF. As DNA, the CDR3 is TGTGCCAGCAGACCGACAGGGGGCTACGAGCAGTACTTC.